This entry lists 9 T cell receptor beta chains sequenced from one sample in a study of regulatory T cells in long-lasting Graves disease. Time point: persistent/refractory GD, antithyroid drugs over 5 years with positive TRAb. RNA from PBMCs was the source of the TCR library. For TCR beta, libraries came from iRepertoire HTBI primers and Arm-PCR of CDR3 regions. TCRdb used MiXCR to reprocess the multiplex PCR reads, holding one entry per CDR3 protein. The data hold about 470,000 distinct CDR3 sequences, with roughly 20% observed a single time. This sample comprised peripheral blood mononuclear cells (PBMCs), obtained when the disease was refractory, from a patient treated with antithyroid drugs. Receptors were obtained from a female donor with Graves disease.

In its sample, this clonotype was seen many times. The CDR3 coding sequence is TGTGCCACCAGCTCCCCAAGGGGGAATCAGCCCCAGCATTTT. This gives the protein CATSSPRGNQPQHF. This chain joins TRBV15 and TRBJ1-5; D may be TRBD1 (6 bases). Trimming cost V 5 bases and J 4 bases, with 12 bases left between them. Germline V gene lookup returns CDR1 LNHNV and CDR2 YYDKDF (reference sequence). The CDR3 consists of 14 residues.

In its sample, this clonotype was seen a few times. V and J are TRBV29-1 and TRBJ2-7, with D possibly TRBD2 on 5 matching bases. The CDR3 spans 13 residues. V was pared by 3 bases and J by 0 bases, with 9 bases between. CDR1 is SQVTM and CDR2 is ANQGSEA in the germline V gene. CDR3 bases: TGCAGCGTTGAGGACTTCAACTCCTACGAGCAGTACTTC. This sequence encodes CSVEDFNSYEQYF.

This clonotype was counted a few times. The V gene is TRBV12-3 or TRBV12-4, the J gene TRBJ2-3, with 11 positions matching TRBD1. J lost 7 bases, V lost 3 bases, and 6 bases had no gene match. The CDR3 totals 15 residues. CDR3 nucleotide sequence: TGTGCCAGCAGTTTCGGGACAGGGGGTACTCATACGCAGTATTTT. Encoded protein: CASSFGTGGTHTQYF.

In its sample, this clonotype was seen many times. V is TRBV27 and J is TRBJ1-1; D gene unclear. This CDR3 spans 16 amino acids. Germline assignment: CDR1 MNHEY and CDR2 SMNVEV (reference sequence). The germline V and J ends were trimmed by 1 base and 0 bases, with 12 bases remaining between them. The CDR3 DNA sequence: TGTGCCAGCAGTTTATATTTTCCGGTAATGAACACTGAAGCTTTCTTT. This encodes CASSLYFPVMNTEAFF.

The genes are TRBV6-2 or TRBV6-3 and TRBJ1-1, with TRBD1 matching over 7 bases. This CDR3 comprises 15 residues. V was clipped by 5 bases and J by 4 bases; unmatched bases: 10. The germline CDR1 and CDR2 sequences are MNHEY and SVGEGT. The DNA for the CDR3 is TGTGCCAGCAGTGAAGAAACAGGGGTGGGCACTGAAGCTTTCTTT. Translation gives CASSEETGVGTEAFF.

CDR3 in amino acids: CASSRINRVASYEQYF. The CDR3 nucleotides read TGTGCCAGCTCACGTATTAACAGGGTAGCCTCCTACGAGCAGTACTTC. The chain joins TRBV18 to TRBJ2-7; weak D call: TRBD1 (6 bases). Germline V gene sequence: CDR1 KGHSH, CDR2 LQKENI. This CDR3 comprises 16 residues. Deletions cut 4 bases from V and 0 bases from J, with 16 bases between.

The rearrangement joins TRBV9 to TRBJ2-7, with D uncertain. Germline CDR1 is SGDLS and CDR2 is YYNGEE. Trimming shortened V by 0 bases and J by 4 bases, and 8 bases separated the two germline ends. This CDR3 comprises 13 residues. The CDR3 here is CASSVGVTYEQYF. In DNA form, the CDR3 reads TGTGCCAGCAGCGTAGGGGTGACTTACGAGCAGTACTTC.

This clonotype was seen more than once but under ten times. CDR3 amino acids: CASSRRRPGIPRTGELFF. CDR3 DNA: TGTGCCAGCAGCCGGAGGCGGCCGGGGATCCCACGCACCGGGGAGCTGTTTTTT. The rearrangement links TRBV7-2 to TRBJ2-2; D possibly corresponds to TRBD2 (5 bases). The germline gives CDR1 SGHTA, CDR2 FQGNSA. V lost 5 bases to trimming and J lost 4 bases, with 23 bases between them. The CDR3 is 18 residues long.

This clonotype came up many times. This chain connects TRBV28 to TRBJ1-1; D may be TRBD1 (5 bases). The CDR3 is made up of 11 amino acids. Germline values: CDR1 MDHEN, CDR2 SYDVKM. The V end was cut by 8 bases, the J end by 3 bases, with 7 bases between. The CDR3 nucleotides are TGTGCCAGCGAAGGGGACACTGAAGCTTTCTTT. It specifies CASEGDTEAFF.